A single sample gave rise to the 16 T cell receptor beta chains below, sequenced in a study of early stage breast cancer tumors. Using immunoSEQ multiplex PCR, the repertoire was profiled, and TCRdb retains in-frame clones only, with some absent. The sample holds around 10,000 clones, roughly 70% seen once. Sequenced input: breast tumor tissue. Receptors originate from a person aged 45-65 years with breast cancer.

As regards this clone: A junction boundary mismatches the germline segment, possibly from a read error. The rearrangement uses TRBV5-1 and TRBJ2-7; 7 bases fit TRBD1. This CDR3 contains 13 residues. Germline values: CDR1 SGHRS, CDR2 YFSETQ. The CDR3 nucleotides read TGCGCCAGCAGCCTCTCCCGCCGGGACAGAAAGCACTTC. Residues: CASSLSRRDRKHF.

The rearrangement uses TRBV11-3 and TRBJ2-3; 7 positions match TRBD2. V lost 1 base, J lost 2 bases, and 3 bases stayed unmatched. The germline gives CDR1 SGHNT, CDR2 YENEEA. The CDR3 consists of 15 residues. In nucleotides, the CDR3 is TGTGCCAGCAGCTTAGGGACTAGGAACACAGATACGCAGTATTTT. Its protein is CASSLGTRNTDTQYF.

CDR3 loop: CAISAGRTPTYEQYF. Here the CDR3 DNA reads TGTGCCATCAGTGCCGGGAGGACACCCACCTACGAGCAGTACTTC. The chain carries TRBV10-3 and TRBJ2-7, with 7 bases lining up with TRBD2. CDR1 is ENHRY and CDR2 is SYGVKD in the germline V gene. J gave up 2 bases and V 4 bases, and 8 bases lay outside the gene matches. The CDR3 is made up of 15 amino acids.

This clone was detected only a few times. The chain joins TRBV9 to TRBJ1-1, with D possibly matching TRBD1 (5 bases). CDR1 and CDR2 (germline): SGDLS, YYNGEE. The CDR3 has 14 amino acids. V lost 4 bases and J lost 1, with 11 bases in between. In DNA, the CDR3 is TGTGCCAGCAGCCCCCCGGGGCAGAACACTGAAGCTTTCTTT. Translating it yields CASSPPGQNTEAFF.

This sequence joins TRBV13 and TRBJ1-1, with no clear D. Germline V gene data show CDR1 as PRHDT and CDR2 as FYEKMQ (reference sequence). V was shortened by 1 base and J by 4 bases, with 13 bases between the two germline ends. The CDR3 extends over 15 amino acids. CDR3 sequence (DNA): TGTGCCAGCAGCTTAGTAGTCCATCGCCCCACTGAAGCTTTCTTT. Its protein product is CASSLVVHRPTEAFF.

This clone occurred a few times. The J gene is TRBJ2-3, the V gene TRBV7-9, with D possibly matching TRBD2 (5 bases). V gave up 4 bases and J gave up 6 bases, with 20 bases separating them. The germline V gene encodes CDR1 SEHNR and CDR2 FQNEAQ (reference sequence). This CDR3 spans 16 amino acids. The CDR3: CASSSRPTSVGDTQYF. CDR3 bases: TGTGCCAGCAGCTCCAGGCCTACTAGTGTAGGTGATACGCAGTATTTT.

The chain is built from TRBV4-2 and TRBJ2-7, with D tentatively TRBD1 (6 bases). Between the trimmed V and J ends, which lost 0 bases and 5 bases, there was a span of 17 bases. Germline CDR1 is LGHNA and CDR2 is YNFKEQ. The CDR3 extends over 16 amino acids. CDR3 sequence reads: CASSQDPAGGWNEQYF. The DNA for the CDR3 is TGTGCCAGCAGCCAAGATCCTGCTGGGGGCTGGAACGAGCAGTACTTC.

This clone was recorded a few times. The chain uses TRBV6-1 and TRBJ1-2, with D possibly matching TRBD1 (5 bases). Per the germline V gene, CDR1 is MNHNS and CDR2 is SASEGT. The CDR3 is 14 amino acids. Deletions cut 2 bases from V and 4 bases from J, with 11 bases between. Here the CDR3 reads CASSERGASYGYTF. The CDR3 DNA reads TGTGCCAGCAGTGAAAGGGGCGCCTCCTATGGCTACACCTTC.

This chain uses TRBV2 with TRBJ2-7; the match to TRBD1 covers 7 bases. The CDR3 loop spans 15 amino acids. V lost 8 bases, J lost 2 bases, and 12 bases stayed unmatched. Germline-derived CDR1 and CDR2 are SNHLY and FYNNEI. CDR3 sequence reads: CASDDRVSFPYEQYF. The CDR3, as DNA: TGTGCCAGCGACGACAGGGTCTCGTTTCCCTACGAGCAGTACTTC.

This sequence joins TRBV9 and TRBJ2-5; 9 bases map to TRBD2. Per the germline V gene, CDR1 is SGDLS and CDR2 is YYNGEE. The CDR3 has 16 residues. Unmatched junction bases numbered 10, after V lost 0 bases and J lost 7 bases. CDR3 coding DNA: TGTGCCAGCAGCGTAGCGCTAGCGGGGTCCGAGGGGACCCAGTACTTC. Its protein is CASSVALAGSEGTQYF.

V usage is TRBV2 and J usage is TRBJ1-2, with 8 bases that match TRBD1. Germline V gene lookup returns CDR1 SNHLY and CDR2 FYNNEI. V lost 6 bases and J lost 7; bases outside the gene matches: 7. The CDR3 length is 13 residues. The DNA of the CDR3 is TGTGCCAGCAGCCTAGACAGGGGTCTTGGCTACACCTTC. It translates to CASSLDRGLGYTF.

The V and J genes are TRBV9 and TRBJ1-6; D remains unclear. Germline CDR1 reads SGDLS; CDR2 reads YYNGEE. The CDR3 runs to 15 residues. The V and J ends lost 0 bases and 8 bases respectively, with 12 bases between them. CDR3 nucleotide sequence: TGTGCCAGCAGCGTAGGGGTTTCATCTTATTCACCCCTCCACTTT. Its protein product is CASSVGVSSYSPLHF.

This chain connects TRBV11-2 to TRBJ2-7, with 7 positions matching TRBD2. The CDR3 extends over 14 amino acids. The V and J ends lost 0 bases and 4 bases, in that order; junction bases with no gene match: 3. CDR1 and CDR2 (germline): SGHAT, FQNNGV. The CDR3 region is CASSLDGSGYEQYF. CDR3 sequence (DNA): TGTGCCAGCAGCTTAGATGGTAGCGGGTACGAGCAGTACTTC.

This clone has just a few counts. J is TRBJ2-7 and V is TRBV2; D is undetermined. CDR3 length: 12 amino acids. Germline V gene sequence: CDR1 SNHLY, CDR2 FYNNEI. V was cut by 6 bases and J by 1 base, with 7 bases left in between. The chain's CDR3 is CASSPPSYEQYF. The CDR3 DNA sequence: TGTGCCAGCAGCCCACCTTCCTACGAGCAGTACTTC.

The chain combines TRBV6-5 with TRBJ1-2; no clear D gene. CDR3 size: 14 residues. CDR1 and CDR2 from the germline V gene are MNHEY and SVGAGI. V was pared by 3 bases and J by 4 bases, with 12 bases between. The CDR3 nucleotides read TGTGCCAGCAGTTATCTATCTCCAAGCTATGGCTACACCTTC. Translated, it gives CASSYLSPSYGYTF.

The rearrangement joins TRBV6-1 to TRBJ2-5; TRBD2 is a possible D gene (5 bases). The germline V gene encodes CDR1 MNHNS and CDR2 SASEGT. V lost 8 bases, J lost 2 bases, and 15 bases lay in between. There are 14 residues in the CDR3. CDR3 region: CASSSGRIQETQYF. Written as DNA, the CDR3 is TGTGCCAGCTCCAGCGGACGGATACAAGAGACCCAGTACTTC.